This T cell receptor beta chain was sequenced for a study of shared clonotypes between healthy human individuals. The data were produced by immunoSEQ multiplex PCR, yet TCRdb's version contains in-frame clones alone and is incomplete. The sample yields some 700,000 clones, about 90% seen once. Those who donated, Caucasian adults without exception, all lived in Nashville, Tennessee. There are 15 residues in the CDR3. CDR1 is MNHEY, CDR2 SMNVEV, per germline (reference sequence). Trimming shortened V by 0 bases and J by 3 bases, and 9 bases separated the two germline ends. This chain links TRBV27 with TRBJ1-5; D gene ambiguous. The sample taken for sequencing was memory CD8+ T cells from PBMCs. The subset was: CD45RO+ cells pooled with CCR7-negative TemRA cells. The TCR was taken from a man aged 18 to 29 in good health. Some clones in this sample may be carry-over from other donors' samples. DNA of the CDR3: TGTGCCAGCAGTTTATCGATGACCGTCAATCAGCCCCAGCATTTT. This encodes CASSLSMTVNQPQHF.